This T cell receptor beta chain was profiled in a study of cytotoxic CD8 clonotypes in ibrutinib-treated CLL. On this clone itself: The antigen is not known.

Findings of the study overall: Stable or contracted on treatment, public clonotypes were also uncommon. Progressing and sustained-remission patients had different sampling times.

Method: immunoSEQ multiplex PCR; TCRdb's copy keeps in-frame clones and lacks some. In the table there are approximately 340,000 clones, about 64% of which are singletons. Germline values: CDR1 SGHNT, CDR2 YYREEE (reference sequence). V was shortened by 4 bases and J by 8 bases, with 11 bases between the two germline ends. The CDR3 has 12 residues. This sequence was found in a human donor with chronic lymphocytic leukemia. The rearrangement links TRBV5-4 to TRBJ2-3, with D possibly being TRBD1 or TRBD2 (5 bases each). Specimen: PBMCs, collected after 36 months of ibrutinib treatment. Here the CDR3 DNA reads TGTGCCAGCAGCCCGAGGGACGGTACGCAGTATTTT. Translation gives CASSPRDGTQYF.